This entry lists 2 T cell receptor beta chains sequenced from one sample in a study of OX40 agonist ivuxolimab in advanced cancers. Method: immunoSEQ multiplex PCR; TCRdb's copy keeps in-frame clones and lacks some. In the table there are tens of thousands of clones, 75% to 90% of which are singletons. Sample: CD4+ or CD8+ T cells sorted from blood, taken in a trial of the OX40 agonist ivuxolimab. The receptors come from an adult with an advanced solid tumor such as melanoma, head and neck, liver or kidney cancer.

This clone has a single count. The chain has TRBV5-8 and TRBJ2-3; D may be TRBD2 (7 bases). CDR3 size: 13 residues. V was cut by 5 bases and J by 5 bases, with 12 bases left in between. Looked up from germline, CDR1 is SGHTS and CDR2 is YDEGEE. The CDR3, as DNA: TGTGCCAGCAGTGGGGGGGCTAGAGATACGCAGTATTTT. Translation: CASSGGARDTQYF. The entire variable domain, with the rest obtained from reference TRBV5-8 and TRBJ2-3, is as follows: EAGVTQSPTHLIKTRGQQATLRCSPISGHTSVYWYQQALGLGLQFLLWYDEGEERNRGNFPPRFSGRQFPNYSSELNVNALELEDSALYLCASSGGARDTQYFGPGTRLTVL.

This clone came up a few times. In DNA, the CDR3 is TGTGCCAGCAGTCCTCTTACAGTGGAGAGCAATCAGCCCCAGCATTTT. Its translation: CASSPLTVESNQPQHF. The chain is built from TRBV2 and TRBJ1-5; D unresolved. The CDR3 consists of 16 residues. Germline V gene data show CDR1 as SNHLY and CDR2 as FYNNEI. Trimming removed 5 bases from V and 1 base from J, with 15 bases in between. Together with reference TRBV2 and TRBJ1-5, the CDR3 gives the full variable domain: EPEVTQTPSHQVTQMGQEVILRCVPISNHLYFYWYRQILGQKVEFLVSFYNNEISEKSEIFDDQFSVERPDGSNFTLKIRSTKLEDSAMYFCASSPLTVESNQPQHFGDGTRLSIL.